This TCR beta chain was retrieved from a study of CD8 T cells in ankylosing spondylitis. Note on this clonotype: The antigen remains undetermined.

TCRdb itself ran the 5' RACE reads through MiXCR, one entry per CDR3 protein. The table includes about 340,000 distinct CDR3 sequences, 20% to 25% detected once. V lost 2 bases and J lost 1, with 15 bases in between. CDR3 size: 16 residues. CDR1 is LGHNA, CDR2 YNFKEQ, per germline. Study-level findings and limits: Peripheral blood samples showed relatively rare disease-linked clones, and these clones were CD8+.

This TCR was recovered from a male donor with ankylosing spondylitis or in good health (not recorded which). This rearrangement joins TRBV4-2 to TRBJ2-7; possibly TRBD2 for D (6 bases). The sample was blood, either unsorted or a sorted T cell fraction (not recorded which). CDR3 DNA sequence: TGTGCCAGCAGCCAATCCCGGGACTCCCTATCCTACGAGCAGTACTTC. This codes for CASSQSRDSLSYEQYF.